These 17 T cell receptor beta chains were all obtained from the same sample, sequenced in a study of OX40 agonist ivuxolimab in advanced cancers. Receptor libraries were prepared by the immunoSEQ multiplex PCR assay. As stored in TCRdb, this immuneACCESS dataset retains in-frame rearrangements with V and J assigned. A fraction of the clones does not appear; measured against another copy, unresolved V genes explain less than half of the discrepancy, and the remainder lacks a known reason. The sample contains 65,000 to 70,000 clones, roughly 73% of them found a single time. The ten top clones hold 1.5% to 2% of the sample. The specimen comprised CD4+ or CD8+ T cells sorted from blood, sampled in a trial of the OX40 agonist ivuxolimab. These receptors all come from an adult with an advanced solid tumor such as melanoma, head and neck, liver or kidney cancer.

A few counts support this clone. This chain joins TRBV30 and TRBJ2-5, with 8 bases fitting TRBD1. This CDR3 region has 14 residues. Germline-derived CDR1 and CDR2 are GTSNPN and SVGIG (reference sequence). With 8 bases clipped from V and 2 bases from J, the junction kept 10 bases outside the gene matches. In DNA form, the CDR3 reads TGTGCCCTATCACCGGGACAGGCTCAAGAGACCCAGTACTTC. Translating it yields CALSPGQAQETQYF.

The rearrangement uses TRBV5-4 and TRBJ2-7, with 7 bases matching TRBD1. This CDR3 spans 15 amino acids. The germline gives CDR1 SGHNT, CDR2 YYREEE (reference sequence). V lost 0 bases and J lost 0; bases outside the gene matches: 3. CDR3 region: CASSLGPGGSYEQYF. In nucleotides, the CDR3 is TGTGCCAGCAGCTTGGGGCCAGGGGGCTCCTACGAGCAGTACTTC.

This clone was seen more than once but under ten times. The chain uses TRBV6-1 and TRBJ1-1; D may be TRBD1 (5 bases). This CDR3 contains 14 residues. V shed 4 bases and J shed 5 bases, with 14 bases lying between them. Germline V gene data show CDR1 as MNHNS and CDR2 as SASEGT. CDR3 sequence: CASSARGEETEAFF. The CDR3 region has the DNA TGTGCCAGCAGTGCTAGGGGAGAGGAAACTGAAGCTTTCTTT.

The V gene is TRBV7-3, the J gene TRBJ2-1, with 7 bases matching TRBD1. Germline V gene lookup returns CDR1 SGHTA and CDR2 FQGTGA. The CDR3 is 15 amino acids. V dropped 5 bases and J dropped 2; count of bases not matched to a gene: 6. In DNA form, the CDR3 reads TGTGCCAGCAGCAAGGAACAGGGGACCTACAATGAGCAGTTCTTC. It codes for CASSKEQGTYNEQFF.

The table lists this clone with a count of one. The chain combines TRBV9 with TRBJ2-5; tentative D call: TRBD1 (5 bases). The germline gives CDR1 SGDLS, CDR2 YYNGEE. This CDR3 has 15 residues. V dropped 3 bases and J dropped 1 base, with 13 bases sitting between them. CDR3 DNA: TGTGCCAGCAGCGCAGCAGGGCCTTCCCAAGAGACCCAGTACTTC. Translated: CASSAAGPSQETQYF.

Only one count was recorded for this clone. CDR3 DNA: TGCGCCAGCAGGCCCGGGACAATGGACTATGGCTACACCTTC. Translated: CASRPGTMDYGYTF. The chain links TRBV5-1 to TRBJ1-2; the D gene is possibly TRBD1 (6 bases). V gave up 5 bases and J gave up 3 bases, with 14 bases separating them. Germline V gives CDR1 SGHRS, CDR2 YFSETQ. There are 14 residues in the CDR3.

The chain employs TRBV6-5 and TRBJ2-7, with D possibly TRBD2 on 7 matching bases. This CDR3 has 14 residues. Between the trimmed V and J ends, which lost 7 bases and 4 bases, there was a span of 17 bases. In germline, CDR1 is MNHEY, CDR2 SVGAGI. CDR3 in DNA: TGTGCCAGCACCCGACGTGCGGGGGCATACGAGCAGTACTTC. It encodes CASTRRAGAYEQYF.

This clone occurred a few times. V gene TRBV5-1 combines with J gene TRBJ1-6; 9 bases line up with TRBD1. Losses at the gene ends were 0 bases for V and 10 bases for J; bases not matched to a gene: 2. The germline V gene has CDR1 SGHRS and CDR2 YFSETQ. CDR3 length: 14 residues. The CDR3 loop is CASSLGDRASPLHF. The CDR3 nucleotides read TGCGCCAGCAGCTTGGGGGACAGGGCCTCACCCCTCCACTTT.

Only a few counts were recorded for this clone. The chain carries TRBV5-1 and TRBJ2-3; 7 bases map to TRBD1. Trimming cost V 4 bases and J 6 bases; bases outside gene matches: 8. The CDR3 loop spans 14 amino acids. Germline assignment: CDR1 SGHRS and CDR2 YFSETQ. Here the CDR3 DNA reads TGCGCCAGCAGCAATGGACAGGTATCCGATACGCAGTATTTT. Residues: CASSNGQVSDTQYF.

V and J are TRBV5-1 and TRBJ1-1; 9 nucleotides line up with TRBD1. Germline V CDR1 and CDR2: SGHRS, YFSETQ. With V trimmed by 1 base and J by 5 bases, 6 bases remained unmatched. The CDR3 consists of 15 residues. The CDR3 here is CASSLTGGTGTEAFF. The CDR3 region has the DNA TGCGCCAGCAGCTTGACAGGGGGCACGGGTACTGAAGCTTTCTTT.

The V call is TRBV27, the J call TRBJ1-4; TRBD1 might be the D (6 bases). Germline assignment: CDR1 MNHEY and CDR2 SMNVEV (reference sequence). V lost 4 bases and J 6 bases, leaving 21 bases between the germline ends. The CDR3 consists of 17 residues. The CDR3 DNA reads as TGTGCCAGCAGTTCCTACACCCGGACAGACAGTTATGAAAAACTGTTTTTT. This encodes CASSSYTRTDSYEKLFF. The full variable domain, rest sourced from reference TRBV27 and TRBJ1-4, is EAQVTQNPRYLITVTGKKLTVTCSQNMNHEYMSWYRQDPGLGLRQIYYSMNVEVTDKGDVPEGYKVSRKEKRNFPLILESPSPNQTSLYFCASSSYTRTDSYEKLFFGSGTQLSVL.

The chain employs TRBV6-5 and TRBJ2-1, with D perhaps TRBD2 (5 bases). Germline V gene sequence: CDR1 MNHEY, CDR2 SVGAGI. This CDR3 spans 12 amino acids. V was shortened by 4 bases and J by 8 bases, with 9 bases between the two germline ends. This CDR3 reads CASSFTSDEQFF. The CDR3 DNA reads as TGTGCCAGCAGTTTCACTAGTGATGAGCAGTTCTTC.

This sequence joins TRBV4-1 and TRBJ1-2, with a weak D call TRBD1 (6 bases). This CDR3 comprises 13 residues. V was pared by 4 bases and J by 4 bases, with 10 bases between. Germline CDR1 MGHRA, CDR2 YSYEKL. The CDR3 loop reads CASSPDRSYGYTF. As DNA, the CDR3 is TGCGCCAGCAGCCCCGACAGGAGCTATGGCTACACCTTC.

The sample holds a few counts of this clone. V gene TRBV7-8 combines with J gene TRBJ2-7; 12 bases line up with TRBD2. V trimming: 5 bases; J trimming: 0 bases; junction bases outside the gene matches: 11. In germline, CDR1 is SGHVS, CDR2 FQNEAQ. CDR3 length: 18 amino acids. The CDR3 is CASSPLVLAGGSSYEQYF. DNA for the CDR3: TGTGCCAGCAGCCCCCTCGTACTAGCGGGGGGTAGCTCCTACGAGCAGTACTTC.

The chain combines TRBV5-1 with TRBJ1-1; no reliable D call. V lost 4 bases, J lost 1 base, and 11 bases lay in between. The CDR3 contains 14 residues. CDR1 is SGHRS and CDR2 is YFSETQ in the germline V gene. DNA of the CDR3: TGCGCCAGCAGCGGAACCATAGAGAACACTGAAGCTTTCTTT. Protein: CASSGTIENTEAFF.

The chain carries TRBV6-6 and TRBJ1-6; D is ambiguous. The germline V gene encodes CDR1 MNHNY and CDR2 SVGAGI (reference sequence). The germline V and J ends were trimmed by 0 bases and 10 bases, with 7 bases remaining between them. The CDR3 runs 13 residues. CDR3 in DNA: TGTGCCAGCAGTTACTCCTCGGGATCACCCCTCCACTTT. This gives the protein CASSYSSGSPLHF.

V usage is TRBV5-5 and J usage is TRBJ1-1, with D tentatively TRBD1 (6 bases). Germline CDR1 and CDR2: SGHKS and YYEKEE (reference sequence). This CDR3 has 15 amino acids. Trimming stripped 2 bases from V and 1 base from J, with 12 bases between. The CDR3 DNA is TGTGCCAGCAGCTTTATTCCAGGGGAGAACACTGAAGCTTTCTTT. Protein: CASSFIPGENTEAFF.